The 21 T cell receptor beta chains given below trace back to one sample, sequenced in a study of blood T cell repertoires in COVID-19. Some clones are missing from TCRdb's copy, which holds only in-frame ones; the method was immunoSEQ multiplex PCR. The sample has about 170,000 clones, under 95% seen once; the top ten hold around 5%. The sequenced sample consisted of peripheral blood. These receptors were obtained from a young man with COVID-19, enrolled during active disease.

The chain links TRBV6-5 to TRBJ2-1; a possible D gene is TRBD2 (6 bases). With 2 bases removed from V and 3 bases from J, the gap between germline ends came to 11 bases. The CDR3 contains 15 residues. Germline V gene lookup returns CDR1 MNHEY and CDR2 SVGAGI. CDR3 amino acids: CASSYRDWHYNEQFF. CDR3 in DNA: TGTGCCAGCAGTTACCGGGACTGGCACTACAATGAGCAGTTCTTC.

The chain uses TRBV6-6 and TRBJ1-4, with 7 positions matching TRBD1. Germline V gene lookup returns CDR1 MNHNY and CDR2 SVGAGI (reference sequence). The junction had 5 bases not matched to a gene; V was cut back by 2 bases and J by 8 bases. This CDR3 contains 14 residues. CDR3 in amino acids: CASSYGTAAEKLFF. Here the CDR3 DNA reads TGTGCCAGCAGTTACGGGACAGCTGCCGAAAAACTGTTTTTT.

The CDR3 reads CASSKGVSGNHNEQFF. Here the CDR3 DNA reads TGTGCCAGCAGCAAAGGAGTTAGCGGGAACCACAATGAGCAGTTCTTC. The chain has TRBV7-2 and TRBJ2-1, with 8 bases identical to TRBD2. Trimming cost V 5 bases and J 5 bases; bases outside gene matches: 11. Germline V CDR1 and CDR2: SGHTA, FQGNSA. This CDR3 spans 16 amino acids.

This clone has only one observation. This rearrangement joins TRBV28 to TRBJ2-3, with 8 bases fitting TRBD2. The ends lost 2 bases at V and 0 bases at J; junction bases unmatched: 4. Germline values: CDR1 MDHEN, CDR2 SYDVKM. CDR3 size: 16 residues. The CDR3, as DNA: TGTGCCAGCAGTTTAGGAGCGGGAGATAGCACAGATACGCAGTATTTT. This translates into CASSLGAGDSTDTQYF. Supplemented by reference TRBV28 and TRBJ2-3, the full variable domain reads DVKVTQSSRYLVKRTGEKVFLECVQDMDHENMFWYRQDPGLGLRLIYFSYDVKMKEKGDIPEGYSVSREKKERFSLILESASTNQTSMYLCASSLGAGDSTDTQYFGPGTRLTVL.

V is TRBV6-2 or TRBV6-3 and J is TRBJ2-7; TRBD1 matches at 8 bases. Germline V CDR1 and CDR2: MNHEY, SVGEGT. The CDR3 spans 12 residues. Losses at the gene ends were 4 bases for V and 5 bases for J; bases not matched to a gene: 1. The CDR3 region is CASSWTGHEQYF. The CDR3 region has the DNA TGTGCCAGCAGTTGGACAGGGCACGAGCAGTACTTC.

V usage is TRBV4-1 and J usage is TRBJ2-1; D unclear. Germline CDR1 reads MGHRA; CDR2 reads YSYEKL. Between the trimmed V and J ends, which lost 1 base and 8 bases, there was a span of 3 bases. There are 11 residues in the CDR3. The CDR3 spells CASSQAYEQFF. The CDR3 DNA is TGCGCCAGCAGCCAAGCTTATGAGCAGTTCTTC.

This clone was seen a handful of times. One end of the junction varies from germline; a read error may be responsible. The rearrangement links TRBV7-7 to TRBJ2-1; TRBD1 aligns across 11 bases. The CDR3 covers 15 residues. Germline V gene lookup returns CDR1 SSHAT and CDR2 FNYEAQ (reference sequence). CDR3 coding DNA: TGTGCTAGCAGTCCCGGACAGGGGGCTATCAATGAGCAGTTCTTC. Protein: CASSPGQGAINEQFF.

This chain links TRBV7-9 with TRBJ2-3, with TRBD2 matching 8 bases. The CDR3 has 15 amino acids. CDR1 and CDR2 (germline): SEHNR, FQNEAQ (reference sequence). J was trimmed by 2 bases and V by 6 bases; bases with no gene match: 7. The CDR3 reads CASSFLAGLTDTQYF. For the CDR3, the DNA is TGTGCCAGCAGTTTCTTAGCGGGACTCACAGATACGCAGTATTTT.

This chain joins TRBV9 and TRBJ1-1; D ambiguous. This CDR3 spans 12 amino acids. V was shortened by 3 bases and J by 6 bases, with 9 bases between the two germline ends. CDR1 and CDR2 from the germline V gene are SGDLS and YYNGEE. CDR3 nucleotide sequence: TGTGCCAGCAGCGAGGTGGCGGCTGAAGCTTTCTTT. Amino acids: CASSEVAAEAFF.

This chain connects TRBV5-6 to TRBJ1-1; D may be TRBD1 (5 bases). From germline, CDR1 is SGHDT and CDR2 YYEEEE. The CDR3 has 13 amino acids. V dropped 2 bases and J dropped 6 bases, with 11 bases sitting between them. The CDR3 sequence: CASSLAGVSEAFF. DNA for the CDR3: TGTGCCAGCAGCTTAGCGGGGGTGTCTGAAGCTTTCTTT.

CDR3 coding DNA: TGTGCCAGCAGTTTCCCGGGGAGAGATACGCAGTATTTT. It specifies CASSFPGRDTQYF. This chain joins TRBV28 and TRBJ2-3; TRBD2 might be the D (5 bases). V lost 3 bases to trimming and J lost 5 bases, with 9 bases between them. CDR1 is MDHEN and CDR2 is SYDVKM in the germline V gene. This CDR3 is 13 amino acids long.

This clone came up once. The chain carries TRBV18 and TRBJ2-5; the D gene is possibly TRBD1 (6 bases). With 3 bases removed from V and 3 bases from J, the gap between germline ends came to 14 bases. CDR3 length equals 15 residues. CDR1 and CDR2 (germline): KGHSH, LQKENI. CDR3 bases: TGTGCCAGCTCACCGATCACAGGGCCGGAAGAGACCCAGTACTTC. Translating gives CASSPITGPEETQYF.

This chain connects TRBV5-1 to TRBJ1-1; D call uncertain. Germline-derived CDR1 and CDR2 are SGHRS and YFSETQ. The CDR3 spans 13 residues. Trimming took 2 bases from V and 4 from J, leaving 9 bases between them. The CDR3 loop is CASSFLLSTEAFF. CDR3 nucleotide sequence: TGCGCCAGCAGCTTCCTTTTATCCACTGAAGCTTTCTTT.

The table lists this clone with a few counts. This chain links TRBV3-1 (or the pseudogene TRBV3-2) with TRBJ2-5, with 10 bases matching TRBD1. Germline trimming cut 2 bases from V and 2 bases from J; bases unmatched to any gene: 8. The CDR3 length is 17 residues. Germline lookup yields CDR1 LGHDT and CDR2 YNNKEL (reference sequence). The CDR3 nucleotides are TGTGCCAGCAGCCAATTAGGGACAGGGGATTGGCAAGAGACCCAGTACTTC. This gives the protein CASSQLGTGDWQETQYF.

The rearrangement links TRBV28 to TRBJ2-3; TRBD2 agrees at 11 bases. The germline CDR1 and CDR2 sequences are MDHEN and SYDVKM. Losses at the gene ends were 3 bases for V and 6 bases for J; bases not matched to a gene: 5. This CDR3 is built from 15 residues. Here the CDR3 reads CASSFTSGSSDTQYF. DNA of the CDR3: TGTGCCAGCAGTTTCACTAGCGGGAGTTCGGATACGCAGTATTTT.

This clone showed up just once. The chain is built from TRBV10-2 and TRBJ2-1, with 9 positions matching TRBD2. J lost 4 bases, V lost 7 bases, and 8 bases had no gene match. The CDR3 is 15 amino acids. Looked up from germline, CDR1 is WSHSY and CDR2 is SAAADI. The CDR3 DNA sequence: TGCGCCAGCAACCCTAGCGGGATAAGTTACAATGAGCAGTTCTTC. Translated: CASNPSGISYNEQFF.

The gene calls are TRBV7-8 and TRBJ1-1; D remains unclear. The V gene's germline CDR1 is SGHVS and CDR2 FQNEAQ. The CDR3 loop spans 17 amino acids. V lost 5 bases, J lost 3 bases, and 22 bases lay in between. Here the CDR3 DNA reads TGTGCCAGCAGCCCCTTGATGCTAGGAGCCATGGACACTGAAGCTTTCTTT. Encoded protein: CASSPLMLGAMDTEAFF.

The chain has TRBV3-1 (or the pseudogene TRBV3-2) and TRBJ1-3; tentatively, D is TRBD1 (6 bases). V was cut by 8 bases and J by 1 base, with 12 bases left in between. Germline-derived CDR1 and CDR2 are LGHDT and YNNKEL (reference sequence). The CDR3 loop spans 14 amino acids. The CDR3 coding sequence is TGTGCCAGCCACCCGAGGGGGTCTGGAAACACCATATATTTT. Translating gives CASHPRGSGNTIYF.

This rearrangement joins TRBV4-3 to TRBJ2-1; D gene ambiguous. Trimming took off 0 bases at V and 2 bases at J, with 17 bases between the two ends. Germline V CDR1 and CDR2: LGHNA, YSLEER. The CDR3 has 18 residues. CDR3 in amino acids: CASSQDQSAFVTYNEQFF. The CDR3 bases are TGCGCCAGCAGCCAAGATCAAAGCGCGTTTGTTACCTACAATGAGCAGTTCTTC.

CDR3 residues: CASSDSGRKDNEQFF. Written as DNA, the CDR3 is TGTGCCAGCAGTGATAGCGGGAGGAAGGACAATGAGCAGTTCTTC. The V and J genes are TRBV2 and TRBJ2-1; TRBD2 agrees at 10 bases. The germline gives CDR1 SNHLY, CDR2 FYNNEI. The V segment lost 3 bases and the J segment 5 bases; nucleotides outside the gene matches: 4. This CDR3 is 15 amino acids long.

This sequence joins TRBV28 and TRBJ2-3; 10 bases match TRBD2. In germline, CDR1 is MDHEN, CDR2 SYDVKM. After removal of 6 bases from V and 6 bases from J, the junction contained 18 bases not matched to a gene. This CDR3 comprises 18 residues. CDR3: CASSSPLWLAGAADTQYF. The CDR3 bases are TGTGCCAGCAGCTCCCCTCTGTGGCTAGCGGGAGCGGCTGATACGCAGTATTTT.